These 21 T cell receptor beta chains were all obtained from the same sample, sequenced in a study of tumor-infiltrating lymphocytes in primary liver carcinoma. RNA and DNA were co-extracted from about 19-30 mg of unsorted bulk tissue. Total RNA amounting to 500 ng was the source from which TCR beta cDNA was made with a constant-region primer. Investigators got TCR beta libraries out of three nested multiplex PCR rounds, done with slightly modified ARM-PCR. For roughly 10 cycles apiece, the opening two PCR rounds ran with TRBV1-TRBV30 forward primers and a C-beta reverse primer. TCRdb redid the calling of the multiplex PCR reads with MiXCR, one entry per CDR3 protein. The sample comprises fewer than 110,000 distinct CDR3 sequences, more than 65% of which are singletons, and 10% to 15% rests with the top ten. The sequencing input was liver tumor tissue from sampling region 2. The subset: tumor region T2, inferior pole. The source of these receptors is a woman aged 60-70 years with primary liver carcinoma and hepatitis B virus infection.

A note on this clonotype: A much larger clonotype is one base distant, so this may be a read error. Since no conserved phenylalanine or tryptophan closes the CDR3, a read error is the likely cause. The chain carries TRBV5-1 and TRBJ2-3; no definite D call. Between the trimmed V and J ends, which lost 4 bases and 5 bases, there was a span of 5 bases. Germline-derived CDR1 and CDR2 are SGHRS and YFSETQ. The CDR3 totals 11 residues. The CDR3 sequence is CASSMVDTQYL. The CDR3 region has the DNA TGCGCCAGCAGCATGGTAGATACGCAGTATCTT.

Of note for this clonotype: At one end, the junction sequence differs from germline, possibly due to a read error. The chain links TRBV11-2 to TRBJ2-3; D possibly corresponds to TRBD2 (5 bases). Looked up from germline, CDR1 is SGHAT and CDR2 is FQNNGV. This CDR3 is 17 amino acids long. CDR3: CAGNLAMGRRSTHTQYF. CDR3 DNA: TGTGCCGGCAACTTAGCAATGGGGAGAAGGAGCACACATACGCAGTATTTT.

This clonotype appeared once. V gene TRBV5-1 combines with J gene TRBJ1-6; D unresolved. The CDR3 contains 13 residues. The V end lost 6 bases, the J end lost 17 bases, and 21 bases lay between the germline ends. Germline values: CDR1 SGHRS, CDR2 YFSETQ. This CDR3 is CASTGSYNSSFHF. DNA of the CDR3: TGCGCCAGCACCGGAAGTTATAATTCATCCTTCCACTTT. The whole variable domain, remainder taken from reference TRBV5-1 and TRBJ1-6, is KAGVTQTPRYLIKTRGQQVTLSCSPISGHRSVSWYQQTPGQGLQFLFEYFSETQRNKGNFPGRFSGRQFSNSRSEMNVSTLELGDSALYLCASTGSYNSSFHFGNGTRLTVT.

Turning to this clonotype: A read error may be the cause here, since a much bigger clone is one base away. CDR3 coding DNA: TGTGGCAGCAGCTTAGGAAGCGGGTATGGCTACACCTTC. Translating it yields CGSSLGSGYGYTF. The chain is built from TRBV7-9 and TRBJ1-2; D not certain. CDR3 length: 13 amino acids. In germline, CDR1 is SEHNR, CDR2 FQNEAQ (reference sequence).

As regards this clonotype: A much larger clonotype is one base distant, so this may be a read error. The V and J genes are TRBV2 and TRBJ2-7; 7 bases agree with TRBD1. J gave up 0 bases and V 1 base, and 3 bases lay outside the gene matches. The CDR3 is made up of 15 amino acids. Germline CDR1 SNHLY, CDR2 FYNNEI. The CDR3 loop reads CASSEGSGGSYEQYF. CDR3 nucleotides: TGTGCCAGCAGTGAAGGTTCAGGGGGCTCCTACGAGCAGTACTTC.

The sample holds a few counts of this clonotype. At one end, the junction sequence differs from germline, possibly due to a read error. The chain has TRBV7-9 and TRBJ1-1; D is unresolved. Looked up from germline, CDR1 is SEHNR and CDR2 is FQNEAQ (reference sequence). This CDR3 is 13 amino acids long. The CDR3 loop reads CVSSLVRVGGAFF. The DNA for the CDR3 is TGTGTCAGCAGCTTAGTTAGGGTTGGTGGGGCTTTCTTT.

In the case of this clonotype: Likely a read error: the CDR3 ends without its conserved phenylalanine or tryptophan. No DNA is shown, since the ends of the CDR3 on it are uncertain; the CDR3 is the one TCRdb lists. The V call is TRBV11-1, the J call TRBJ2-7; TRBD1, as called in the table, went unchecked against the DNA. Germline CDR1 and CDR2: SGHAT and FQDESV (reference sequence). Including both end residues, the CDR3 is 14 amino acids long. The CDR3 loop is CASGKGQRAYEQSL.

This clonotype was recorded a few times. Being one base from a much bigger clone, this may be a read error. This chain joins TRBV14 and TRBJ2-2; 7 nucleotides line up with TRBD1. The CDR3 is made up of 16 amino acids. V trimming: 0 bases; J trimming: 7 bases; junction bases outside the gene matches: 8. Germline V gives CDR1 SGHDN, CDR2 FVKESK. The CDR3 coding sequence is TGTGCCAGCAGCCAAGAAGGGACAGTAGACATCGGGGAGCTGTTTTTT. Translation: CASSQEGTVDIGELFF.

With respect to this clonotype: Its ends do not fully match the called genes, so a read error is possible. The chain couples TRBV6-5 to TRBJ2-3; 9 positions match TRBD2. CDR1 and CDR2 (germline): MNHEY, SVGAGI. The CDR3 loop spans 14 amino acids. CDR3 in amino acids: CAVGASGATDTQYF. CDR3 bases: TGTGCCGTTGGAGCTAGCGGGGCCACGGATACGCAATATTTT.

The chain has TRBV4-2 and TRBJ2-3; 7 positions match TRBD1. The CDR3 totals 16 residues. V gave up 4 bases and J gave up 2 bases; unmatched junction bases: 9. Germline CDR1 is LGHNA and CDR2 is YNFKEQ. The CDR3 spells CASSRGLGQITDTQYF. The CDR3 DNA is TGTGCCAGCAGCCGAGGACTGGGACAGATCACAGATACGCAGTATTTT.

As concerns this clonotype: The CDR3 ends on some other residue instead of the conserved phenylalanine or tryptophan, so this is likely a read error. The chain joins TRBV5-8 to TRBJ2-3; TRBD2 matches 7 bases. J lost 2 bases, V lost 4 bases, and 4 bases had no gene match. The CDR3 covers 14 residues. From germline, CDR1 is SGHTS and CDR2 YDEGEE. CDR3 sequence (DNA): TGTGCCAGCAGCCTAAGCGGGGCCACAGATACGCAGTATTTA. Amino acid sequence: CASSLSGATDTQYL.

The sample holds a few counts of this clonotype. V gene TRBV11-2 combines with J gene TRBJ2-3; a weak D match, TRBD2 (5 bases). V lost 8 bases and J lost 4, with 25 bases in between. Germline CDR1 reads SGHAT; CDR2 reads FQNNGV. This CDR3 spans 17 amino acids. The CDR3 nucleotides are TGTGCCAGCGGCCTCAATGGTATAGCGAGTGTGGCAGATACGCAGTATTTT. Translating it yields CASGLNGIASVADTQYF.

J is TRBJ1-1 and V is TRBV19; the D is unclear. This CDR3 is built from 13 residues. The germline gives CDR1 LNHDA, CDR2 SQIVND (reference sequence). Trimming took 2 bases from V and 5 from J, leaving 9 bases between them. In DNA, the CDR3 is TGTGCCAGTAGTATAACCAGTGGGACTGAAGCTTTCTTT. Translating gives CASSITSGTEAFF. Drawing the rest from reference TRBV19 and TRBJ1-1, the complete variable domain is DGGITQSPKYLFRKEGQNVTLSCEQNLNHDAMYWYRQDPGQGLRLIYYSQIVNDFQKGDIAEGYSVSREKKESFPLTVTSAQKNPTAFYLCASSITSGTEAFFGQGTRLTVV.

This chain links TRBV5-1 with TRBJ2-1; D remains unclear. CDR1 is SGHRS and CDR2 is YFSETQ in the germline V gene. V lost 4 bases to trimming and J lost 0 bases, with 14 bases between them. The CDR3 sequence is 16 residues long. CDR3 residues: CASSLRSHDSYNEQFF. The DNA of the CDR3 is TGCGCCAGCAGCCTGCGGAGCCACGACTCCTACAATGAGCAGTTCTTC.

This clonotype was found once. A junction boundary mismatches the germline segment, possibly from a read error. CDR3 DNA: TGTGTCAGTCAGCGGGAGAACACCGCGGAGCTGTTTTTT. Amino acids: CVSQRENTAELFF. The gene calls are TRBV5-5 and TRBJ2-2, with 8 nucleotides matching TRBD2. The germline gives CDR1 SGHKS, CDR2 YYEKEE (reference sequence). The CDR3 runs 13 residues. Combining the CDR3 with reference TRBV5-5 and TRBJ2-2 gives the whole variable domain DAGVTQSPTHLIKTRGQQVTLRCSPISGHKSVSWYQQVLGQGPQFIFQYYEKEERGRGNFPDRFSARQFPNYSSELNVNALLLGDSALYLCVSQRENTAELFFGEGSRLTVL.

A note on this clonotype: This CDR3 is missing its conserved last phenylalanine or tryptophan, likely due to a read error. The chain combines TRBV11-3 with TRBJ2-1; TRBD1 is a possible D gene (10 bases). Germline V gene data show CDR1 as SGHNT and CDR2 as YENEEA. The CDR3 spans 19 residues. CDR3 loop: CASSAGQGGLAGGFNEQFL. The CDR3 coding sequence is TGTGCGAGCAGCGCCGGACAGGGGGGACTAGCTGGAGGATTCAATGAGCAGTTCCTC.

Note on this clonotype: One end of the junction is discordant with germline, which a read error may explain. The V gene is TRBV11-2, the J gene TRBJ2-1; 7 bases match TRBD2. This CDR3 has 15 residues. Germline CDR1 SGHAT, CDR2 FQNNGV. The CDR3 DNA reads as TGTGCCAGTAGCTGGGATAGCGGGTTTGACAATGAGCAGCTCTTC. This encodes CASSWDSGFDNEQLF.

The CDR3, as DNA: TGTGCCAGCAGCCTGGGGGGTGAGGGCAATGAGCAGTTCTTC. Encoded protein: CASSLGGEGNEQFF. This chain links TRBV11-3 with TRBJ2-1; maybe TRBD2 (6 bases). There are 14 residues in the CDR3. CDR1 is SGHNT and CDR2 is YENEEA in the germline V gene. The V and J ends lost 5 bases and 6 bases respectively, with 14 bases between them.

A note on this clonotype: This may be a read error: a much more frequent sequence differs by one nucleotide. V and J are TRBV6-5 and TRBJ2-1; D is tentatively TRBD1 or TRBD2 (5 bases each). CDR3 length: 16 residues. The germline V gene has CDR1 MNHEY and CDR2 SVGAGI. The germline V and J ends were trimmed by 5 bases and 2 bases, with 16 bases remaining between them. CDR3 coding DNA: TGTGCCAGCAGTCGGGACGGGATAACGACCTACAATGAGCAGTTCTTC. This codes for CASSRDGITTYNEQFF.

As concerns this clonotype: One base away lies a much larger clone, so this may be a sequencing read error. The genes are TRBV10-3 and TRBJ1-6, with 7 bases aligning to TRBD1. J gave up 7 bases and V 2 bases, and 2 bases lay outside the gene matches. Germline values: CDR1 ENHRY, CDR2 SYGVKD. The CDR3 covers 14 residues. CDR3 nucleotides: TGTGCCATCAGTGAGGGGACAGAAAATTCACCCCTCCACTTT. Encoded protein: CAISEGTENSPLHF.

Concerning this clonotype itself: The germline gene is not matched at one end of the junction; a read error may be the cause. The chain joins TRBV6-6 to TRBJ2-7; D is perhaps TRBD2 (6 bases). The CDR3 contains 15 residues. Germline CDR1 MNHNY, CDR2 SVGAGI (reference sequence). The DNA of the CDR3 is TGCGCCTGCAGGTGGGACTCCCCGGTCTCCTACGAGCAGTACTTC. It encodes CACRWDSPVSYEQYF.